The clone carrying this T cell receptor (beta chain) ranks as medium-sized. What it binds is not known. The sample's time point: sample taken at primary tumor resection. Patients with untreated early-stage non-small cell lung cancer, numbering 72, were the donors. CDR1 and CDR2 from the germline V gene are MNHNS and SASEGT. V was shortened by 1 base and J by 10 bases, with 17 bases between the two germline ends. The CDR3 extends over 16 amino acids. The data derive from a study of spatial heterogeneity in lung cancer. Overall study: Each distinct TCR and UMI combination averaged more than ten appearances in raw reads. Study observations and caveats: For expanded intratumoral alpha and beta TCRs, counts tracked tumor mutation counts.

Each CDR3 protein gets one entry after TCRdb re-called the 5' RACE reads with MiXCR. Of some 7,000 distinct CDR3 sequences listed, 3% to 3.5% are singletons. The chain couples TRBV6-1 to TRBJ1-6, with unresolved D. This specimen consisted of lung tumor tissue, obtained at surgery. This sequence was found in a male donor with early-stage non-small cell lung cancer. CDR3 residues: CASSEVPTRARSPLHF. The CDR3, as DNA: TGTGCCAGCAGTGAAGTCCCCACGAGGGCTCGGTCACCCCTCCACTTT.